The clone carrying this T cell receptor (beta chain) appeared a single time. Its antigen is not identified. The V end was cut by 5 bases, the J end by 0 bases, with 17 bases between. Germline assignment: CDR1 PRHDT and CDR2 FYEKMQ (reference sequence). This CDR3 region has 17 residues. This record belongs to a study of OX40 agonist ivuxolimab in advanced cancers. Overall study context: Ivuxolimab, which is an agonistic anti-OX40 (CD134) antibody, was administered to the patients. Males comprised approximately 81% of the group, whose mean age was approximately 61 years (range roughly 23 to 90).

Generated by immunoSEQ multiplex PCR, the TCRdb table keeps only in-frame clones and is missing some. The data hold roughly 66,000 clones, with 80% observed a single time. A history of autoimmune disease or systemic immunosuppression excluded patients. Overall study results and limits: Circulating CD4+ and CD8+ T cells showed clonal expansion by week 6 at 0.1 to 3.0 mg/kg.

This chain links TRBV13 with TRBJ1-5, with D hard to call. The material was CD4+ or CD8+ T cells sorted from blood, obtained in a trial of the OX40 agonist ivuxolimab. This receptor was obtained from an adult with an advanced solid tumor such as melanoma, head and neck, liver or kidney cancer. CDR3 sequence (DNA): TGTGCCAGCAGCCTGAAAATAGGGTCTGGTAGCAATCAGCCCCAGCATTTT. Protein: CASSLKIGSGSNQPQHF.